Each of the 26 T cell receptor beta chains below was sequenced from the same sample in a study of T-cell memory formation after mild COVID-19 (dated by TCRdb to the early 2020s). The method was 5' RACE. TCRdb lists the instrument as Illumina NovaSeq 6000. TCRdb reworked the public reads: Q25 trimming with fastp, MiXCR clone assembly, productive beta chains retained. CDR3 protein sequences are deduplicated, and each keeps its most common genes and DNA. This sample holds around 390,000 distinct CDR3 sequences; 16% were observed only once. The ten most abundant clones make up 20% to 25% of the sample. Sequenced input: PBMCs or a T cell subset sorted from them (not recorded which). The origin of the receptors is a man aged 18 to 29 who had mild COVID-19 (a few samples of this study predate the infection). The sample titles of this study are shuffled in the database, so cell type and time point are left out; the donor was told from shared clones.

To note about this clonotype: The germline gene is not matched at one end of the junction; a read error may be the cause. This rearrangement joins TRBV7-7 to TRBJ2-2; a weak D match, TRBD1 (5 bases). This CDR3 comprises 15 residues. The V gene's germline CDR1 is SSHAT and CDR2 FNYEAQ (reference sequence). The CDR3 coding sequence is TGTGCTAGCAGCCCTGACGTAGGGGTGACCGGGGAGCTGTTTTTT. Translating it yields CASSPDVGVTGELFF.

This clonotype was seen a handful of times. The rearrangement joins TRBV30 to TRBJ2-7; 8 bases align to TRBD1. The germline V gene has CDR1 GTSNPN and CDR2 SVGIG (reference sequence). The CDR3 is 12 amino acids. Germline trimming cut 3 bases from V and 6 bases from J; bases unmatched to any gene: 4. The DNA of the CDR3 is TGTGCCTGGAGCCCTGACAGGGGCGAGCAGTACTTC. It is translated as CAWSPDRGEQYF.

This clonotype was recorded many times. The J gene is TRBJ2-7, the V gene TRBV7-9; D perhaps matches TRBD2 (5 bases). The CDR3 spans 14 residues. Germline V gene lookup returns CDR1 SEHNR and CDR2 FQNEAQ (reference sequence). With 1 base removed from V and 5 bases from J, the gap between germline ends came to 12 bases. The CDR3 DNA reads TGTGCCAGCAGCTTAGTTCCGGGATCAGACGAGCAGTACTTC. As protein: CASSLVPGSDEQYF.

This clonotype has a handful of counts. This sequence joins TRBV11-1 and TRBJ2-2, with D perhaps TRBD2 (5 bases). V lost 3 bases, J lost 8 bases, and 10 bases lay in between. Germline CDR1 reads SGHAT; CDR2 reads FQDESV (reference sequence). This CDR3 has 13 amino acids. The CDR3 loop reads CASSFAGRGELFF. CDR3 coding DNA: TGTGCCAGCAGCTTTGCGGGTCGGGGGGAGCTGTTTTTT.

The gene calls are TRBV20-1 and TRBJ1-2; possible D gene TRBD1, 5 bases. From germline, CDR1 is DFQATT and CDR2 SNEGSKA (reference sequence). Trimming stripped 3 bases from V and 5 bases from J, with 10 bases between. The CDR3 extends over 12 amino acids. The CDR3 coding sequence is TGCAGTGCTAGTGAGACAGTGTATGGCTACACCTTC. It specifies CSASETVYGYTF.

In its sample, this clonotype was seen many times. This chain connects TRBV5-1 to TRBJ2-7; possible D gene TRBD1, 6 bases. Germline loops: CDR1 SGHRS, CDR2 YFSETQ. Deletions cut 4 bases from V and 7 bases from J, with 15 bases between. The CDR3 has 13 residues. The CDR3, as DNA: TGCGCCAGCAGCCCGGACAGTTTAAAGGAGCAGTACGTC. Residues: CASSPDSLKEQYV.

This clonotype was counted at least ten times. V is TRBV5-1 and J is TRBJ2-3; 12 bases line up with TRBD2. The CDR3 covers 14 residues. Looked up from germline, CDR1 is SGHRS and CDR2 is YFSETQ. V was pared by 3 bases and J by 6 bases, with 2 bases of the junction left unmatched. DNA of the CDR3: TGCGCCAGCAGCTCAACTAGCGGGGGGGATACGCAGTATTTT. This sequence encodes CASSSTSGGDTQYF.

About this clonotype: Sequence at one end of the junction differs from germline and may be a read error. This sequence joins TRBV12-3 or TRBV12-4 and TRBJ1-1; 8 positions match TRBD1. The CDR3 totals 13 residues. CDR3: CASSLGLRQGRIF. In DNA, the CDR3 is TGTGCCAGCAGTTTAGGGCTTCGACAGGGGAGGATCTTT.

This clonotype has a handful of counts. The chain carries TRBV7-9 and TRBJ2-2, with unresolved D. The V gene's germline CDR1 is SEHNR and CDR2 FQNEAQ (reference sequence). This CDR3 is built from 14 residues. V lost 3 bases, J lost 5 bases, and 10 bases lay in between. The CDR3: CASSFRPSTGELFF. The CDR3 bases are TGTGCCAGCAGCTTTCGGCCGTCAACCGGGGAGCTGTTTTTT.

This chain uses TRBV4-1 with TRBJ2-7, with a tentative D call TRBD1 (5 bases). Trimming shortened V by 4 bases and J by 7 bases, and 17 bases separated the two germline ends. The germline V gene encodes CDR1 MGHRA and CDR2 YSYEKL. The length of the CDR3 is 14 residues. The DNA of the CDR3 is TGCGCCAGCAGCCGACAAGGGGCTACGAGGGAGCAGTACTTC. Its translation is CASSRQGATREQYF.

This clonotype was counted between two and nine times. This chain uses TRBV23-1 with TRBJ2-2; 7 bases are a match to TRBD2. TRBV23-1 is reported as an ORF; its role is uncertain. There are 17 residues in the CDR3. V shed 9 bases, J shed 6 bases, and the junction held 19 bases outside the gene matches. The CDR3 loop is CASPELPGGFEAGELFF. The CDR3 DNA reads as TGCGCCAGTCCCGAACTGCCCGGGGGGTTTGAAGCCGGGGAGCTGTTTTTT.

In nucleotides, the CDR3 is TGCGCCAGCAGCCAAGATAGAGTTGTGAACAGGGGGCTAACAAACATTCAGTACTTC. Its protein is CASSQDRVVNRGLTNIQYF. The rearrangement joins TRBV4-3 to TRBJ2-4; 9 bases fit TRBD1. The germline V gene has CDR1 LGHNA and CDR2 YSLEER. The CDR3 totals 19 residues. V lost 0 bases, J lost 6 bases, and 15 bases stayed unmatched.

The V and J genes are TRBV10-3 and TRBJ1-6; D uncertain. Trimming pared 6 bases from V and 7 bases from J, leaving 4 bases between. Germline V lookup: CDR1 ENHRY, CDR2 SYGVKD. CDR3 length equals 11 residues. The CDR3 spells CAISENSPLHF. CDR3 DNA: TGTGCCATCAGCGAAAATTCACCCCTCCACTTT.

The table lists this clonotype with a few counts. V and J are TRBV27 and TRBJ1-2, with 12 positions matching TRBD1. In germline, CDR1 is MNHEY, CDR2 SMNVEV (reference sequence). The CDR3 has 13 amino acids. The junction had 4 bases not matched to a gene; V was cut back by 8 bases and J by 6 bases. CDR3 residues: CASRGQGANGYTF. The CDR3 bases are TGTGCCAGCCGGGGACAGGGGGCGAATGGCTACACCTTC.

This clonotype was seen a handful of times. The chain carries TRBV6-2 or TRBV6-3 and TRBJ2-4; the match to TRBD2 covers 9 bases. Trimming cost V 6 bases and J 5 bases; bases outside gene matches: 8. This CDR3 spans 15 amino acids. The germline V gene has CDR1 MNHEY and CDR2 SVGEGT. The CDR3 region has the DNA TGTGCCAGCAGCCACCCGACTAGCGGTCAAAACATTCAGTACTTC. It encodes CASSHPTSGQNIQYF.

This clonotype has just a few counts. The CDR3 is CSVQTGVSGNTIYF. CDR3 nucleotides: TGCAGCGTACAGACAGGGGTATCTGGAAACACCATATATTTT. The gene calls are TRBV29-1 and TRBJ1-3, with 8 bases identical to TRBD1. Germline loops: CDR1 SQVTM, CDR2 ANQGSEA. After removal of 6 bases from V and 1 base from J, the junction contained 5 bases not matched to a gene. This CDR3 spans 14 amino acids. The complete variable domain, with remaining parts taken from reference TRBV29-1 and TRBJ1-3, reads SAVISQKPSRDICQRGTSLTIQCQVDSQVTMMFWYRQQPGQSLTLIATANQGSEATYESGFVIDKFPISRPNLTFSTLTVSNMSPEDSSIYLCSVQTGVSGNTIYFGEGSWLTVV.

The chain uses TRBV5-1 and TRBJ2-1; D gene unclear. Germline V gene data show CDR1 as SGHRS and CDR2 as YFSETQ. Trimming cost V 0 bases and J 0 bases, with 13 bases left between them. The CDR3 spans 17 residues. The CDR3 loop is CASSLGAFTSSYNEQFF. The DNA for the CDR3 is TGCGCCAGCAGCTTGGGTGCCTTCACGAGCTCCTACAATGAGCAGTTCTTC.

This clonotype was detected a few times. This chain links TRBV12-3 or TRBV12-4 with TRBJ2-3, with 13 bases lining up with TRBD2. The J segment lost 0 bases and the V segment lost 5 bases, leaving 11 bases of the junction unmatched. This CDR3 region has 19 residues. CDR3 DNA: TGTGCCAGCAGTCCGACTAGCGGGGGGCTAGGCTCTAGCACAGATACGCAGTATTTT. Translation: CASSPTSGGLGSSTDTQYF.

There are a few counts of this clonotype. The CDR3 DNA follows: TGCAGCGTCGTGGACAGGGATGGGAACCAGCCCCAGCATTTT. Translating it yields CSVVDRDGNQPQHF. The chain is built from TRBV29-1 and TRBJ1-5, with 8 bases matching TRBD1. Germline V gives CDR1 SQVTM, CDR2 ANQGSEA. V gave up 6 bases and J gave up 7 bases; unmatched junction bases: 11. The CDR3 length is 14 residues.

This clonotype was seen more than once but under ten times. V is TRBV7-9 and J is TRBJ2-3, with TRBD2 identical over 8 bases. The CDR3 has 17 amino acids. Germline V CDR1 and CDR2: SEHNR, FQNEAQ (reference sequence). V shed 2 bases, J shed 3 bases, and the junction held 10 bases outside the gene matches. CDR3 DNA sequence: TGTGCCAGCAGCTTATCTGGCGGGGGGATGATAACAGATACGCAGTATTTT. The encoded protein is CASSLSGGGMITDTQYF.

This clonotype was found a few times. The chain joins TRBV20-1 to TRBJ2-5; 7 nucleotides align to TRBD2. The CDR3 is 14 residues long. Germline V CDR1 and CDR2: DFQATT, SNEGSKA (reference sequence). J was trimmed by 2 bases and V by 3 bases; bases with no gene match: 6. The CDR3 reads CSARVGGLQETQYF. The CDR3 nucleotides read TGCAGTGCTAGGGTGGGGGGGTTACAAGAGACCCAGTACTTC.

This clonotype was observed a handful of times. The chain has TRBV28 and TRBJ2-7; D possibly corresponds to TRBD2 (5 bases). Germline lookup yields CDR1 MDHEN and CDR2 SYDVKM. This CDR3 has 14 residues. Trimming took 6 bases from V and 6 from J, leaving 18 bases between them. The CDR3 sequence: CASSPGSTPSEQYV. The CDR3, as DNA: TGTGCCAGCAGCCCGGGGTCTACCCCCTCCGAGCAGTACGTC.

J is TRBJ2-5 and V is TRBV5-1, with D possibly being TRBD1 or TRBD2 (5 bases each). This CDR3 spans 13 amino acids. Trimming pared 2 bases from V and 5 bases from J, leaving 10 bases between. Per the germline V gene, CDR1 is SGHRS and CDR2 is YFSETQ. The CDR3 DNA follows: TGCGCCAGCAGCTTAGGGGAGATCGAGACCCAGTACTTC. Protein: CASSLGEIETQYF.

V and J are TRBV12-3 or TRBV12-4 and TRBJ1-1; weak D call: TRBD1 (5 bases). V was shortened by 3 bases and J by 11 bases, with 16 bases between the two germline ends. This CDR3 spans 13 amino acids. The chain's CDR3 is CASSLGVGDPAFF. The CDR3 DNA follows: TGTGCCAGCAGTTTGGGGGTAGGGGATCCGGCTTTCTTT.

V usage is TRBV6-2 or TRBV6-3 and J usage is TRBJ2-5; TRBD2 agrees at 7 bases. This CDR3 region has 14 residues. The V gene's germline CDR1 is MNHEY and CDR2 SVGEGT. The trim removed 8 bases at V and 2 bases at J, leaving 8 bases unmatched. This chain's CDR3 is CASVNAGDQETQYF. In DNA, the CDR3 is TGTGCCAGCGTTAATGCGGGGGATCAAGAGACCCAGTACTTC.

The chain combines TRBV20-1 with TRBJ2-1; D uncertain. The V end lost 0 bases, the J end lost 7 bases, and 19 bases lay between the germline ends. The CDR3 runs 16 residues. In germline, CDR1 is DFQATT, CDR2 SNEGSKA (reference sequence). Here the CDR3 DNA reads TGCAGTGCTAGAGATCTAAGTCGGTCCCCAAGGAATGAGCAGTTCTTC. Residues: CSARDLSRSPRNEQFF.